This is a list of T cell receptor beta chains from one sample in a study of T cell repertoires in cytomegalovirus infection. One entry per CDR3 protein results from TCRdb running MiXCR on the reads. Among 200,000 to 300,000 distinct CDR3 sequences listed, 8% to 9.5% were seen once. Sample: PBMCs. Receptors were obtained from a human donor in good health (CMV status not recorded). Some clones in this sample may be carry-over from other donors' samples. The CDR3 runs from the conserved cysteine through the conserved F or W. The order of the fields is D gene, V gene, J gene, clone size, CDR3 DNA, CDR3 protein. A D gene is named only where the DNA matches it firmly. Not every row has a clone size; where given, it reads once, few, many or a size class.

NA	TRBV12-3/TRBV12-4	TRBJ2-7	many	TGTGCCAGCAGCTCCGACAGTATCTACGAGCAGTACTTC	CASSSDSIYEQYF
TRBD2	TRBV7-2	TRBJ2-5	few	TGTGCCAGCAGCTTAAAGAGCGGGGGGAGAGAGACCCAGTACTTC	CASSLKSGGRETQYF
TRBD2	TRBV19	TRBJ2-3	many	TGTGCCAGTAGTCTACCTAGCGGGGGTATCGCAGATACGCAGTATTTT	CASSLPSGGIADTQYF
NA	TRBV13	TRBJ1-1	few	TGTGCCAGCAGCTTAGACTTCCGAAACACTGAAGCTTTCTTT	CASSLDFRNTEAFF
NA	TRBV5-1	TRBJ2-1	NA	TGCGCCAGCGCTCGCGAGGCGACATTACATGAGCAGTTCTTC	CASAREATLHEQFF
TRBD2	TRBV11-3	TRBJ2-3	many	TGTGCCAGCAGCTTAGATCCGTTTACGCTAGCGGGGGGGCAAGATACGCAGTATTTT	CASSLDPFTLAGGQDTQYF
TRBD1	TRBV5-1	TRBJ1-2	many	TGCGCCAGCAGCTTGGGGGACAGGGGGCCCGACTACACCTTC	CASSLGDRGPDYTF
NA	TRBV7-2	TRBJ1-5	many	TGTGCCAGCAGCTTAGCGCCTAATCAGCCCCAGCATTTT	CASSLAPNQPQHF
NA	TRBV19	TRBJ2-1	NA	TGTGCCAGTAGTATTAGCTTCAATGAGCAGTTCTTC	CASSISFNEQFF
TRBD1	TRBV11-3	TRBJ2-3	many	TGTGCCAGCAGCAACCCGGGACAGGTCACAGATACGCAGTATTTT	CASSNPGQVTDTQYF
NA	TRBV5-1	TRBJ2-1	many	TGCGCCAGCAGCTTGGAACCTTCCCATGAGCAGTTCTTC	CASSLEPSHEQFF
TRBD2	TRBV7-8	TRBJ2-2	many	TGTGCCAGCAGCGCCGGGGGGTACGCGAACACCGGGGAGCTGTTTTTT	CASSAGGYANTGELFF
NA	TRBV25-1	TRBJ1-3	NA	TGTGCCAGCAGTGAACCCGGGATTTCTGGAAACACCATATATTTT	CASSEPGISGNTIYF
NA	TRBV7-3	TRBJ2-5	NA	TGTGCCAGCAGCGCCCAGGGAGGAGGGGAGACCCAGTACTTC	CASSAQGGGETQYF
TRBD2	TRBV5-1	TRBJ2-5	NA	TGCGCCAGCAGTGGTAGCGGGGGGCTACAAGAGACCCAGTACTTC	CASSGSGGLQETQYF
TRBD1	TRBV12-3/TRBV12-4	TRBJ1-2	many	TGTGCCAGCAGGACGACAGGGAGGAGGAATGGCTACACCTTC	CASRTTGRRNGYTF